The subject of this entry is one T cell receptor beta chain. The protocol was immunoSEQ multiplex PCR, while the TCRdb copy is restricted to in-frame clones and leaves out a portion. Of roughly 260,000 clones detected, more than 85% appear once; the ten largest clones hold 2.5% to 3%. This specimen comes from a study of blood T cell repertoires in COVID-19. Turning to the study itself: The cDNA or gDNA used as material had been derived from T cells, B-cell-depleted T cells, or PBMCs.

CDR3 length equals 12 residues. Germline V CDR1 and CDR2: LNHDA, SQIVND (reference sequence). V lost 9 bases, J lost 1 base, and 9 bases lay in between. Sequenced: peripheral blood. The receptor's source is a person aged 18 to 35 with COVID-19, enrolled during active disease. The chain recombines TRBV19 with TRBJ1-1, with D unresolved. The CDR3, as DNA: TGTGCCAGCGCTATCGGGAACACTGAAGCTTTCTTT. As protein: CASAIGNTEAFF.